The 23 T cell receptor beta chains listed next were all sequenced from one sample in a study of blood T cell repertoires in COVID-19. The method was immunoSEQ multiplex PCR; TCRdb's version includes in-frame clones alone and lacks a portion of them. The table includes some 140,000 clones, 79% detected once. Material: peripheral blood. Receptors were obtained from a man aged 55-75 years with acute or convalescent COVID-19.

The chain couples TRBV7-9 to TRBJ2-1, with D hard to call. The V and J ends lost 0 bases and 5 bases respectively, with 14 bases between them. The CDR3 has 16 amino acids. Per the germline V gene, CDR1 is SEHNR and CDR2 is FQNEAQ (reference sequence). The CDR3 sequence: CASSLANRFMHNEQFF. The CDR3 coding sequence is TGTGCCAGCAGCTTAGCCAATCGGTTTATGCACAATGAGCAGTTCTTC.

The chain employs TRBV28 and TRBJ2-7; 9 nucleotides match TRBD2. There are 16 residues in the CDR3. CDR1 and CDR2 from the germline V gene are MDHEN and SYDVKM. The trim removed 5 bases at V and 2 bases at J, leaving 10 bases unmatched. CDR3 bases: TGTGCCAGCAGTGGATCCCTAGCGGGACTTACCTACGAGCAGTACTTC. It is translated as CASSGSLAGLTYEQYF.

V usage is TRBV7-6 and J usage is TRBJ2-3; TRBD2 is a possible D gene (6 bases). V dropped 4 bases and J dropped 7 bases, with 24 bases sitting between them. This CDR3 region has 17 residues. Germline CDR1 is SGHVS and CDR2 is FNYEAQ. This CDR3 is CASSSLSGTPGSNTQYF. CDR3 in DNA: TGTGCCAGCAGCTCCCTTTCCGGGACTCCGGGATCAAATACGCAGTATTTT.

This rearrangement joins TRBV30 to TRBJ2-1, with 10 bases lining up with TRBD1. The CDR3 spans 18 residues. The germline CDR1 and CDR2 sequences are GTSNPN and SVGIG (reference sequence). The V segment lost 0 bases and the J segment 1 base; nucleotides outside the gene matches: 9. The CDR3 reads CAWSVSAGTGVSYNEQFF. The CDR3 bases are TGTGCCTGGAGTGTATCTGCTGGGACAGGGGTTTCCTACAATGAGCAGTTCTTC. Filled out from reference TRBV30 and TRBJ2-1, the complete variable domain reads SQTIHQWPATLVQPVGSPLSLECTVEGTSNPNLYWYRQAAGRGLQLLFYSVGIGQISSEVPQNLSASRPQDRQFILSSKKLLLSDSGFYLCAWSVSAGTGVSYNEQFFGPGTRLTVL.

CDR3 sequence: CASSLGPSEYNEQFF. For the CDR3, the DNA is TGTGCCAGCAGCTTGGGCCCCTCAGAATACAATGAGCAGTTCTTC. V gene TRBV7-3 combines with J gene TRBJ2-1, with D hard to call. The V end was cut by 3 bases, the J end by 4 bases, with 13 bases between. The germline gives CDR1 SGHTA, CDR2 FQGTGA. The CDR3 totals 15 residues.

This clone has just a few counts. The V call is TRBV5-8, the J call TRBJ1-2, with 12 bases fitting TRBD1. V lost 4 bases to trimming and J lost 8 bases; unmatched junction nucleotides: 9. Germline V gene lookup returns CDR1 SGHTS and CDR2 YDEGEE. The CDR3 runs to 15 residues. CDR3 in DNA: TGTGCCAGCAGCCAGGGACAGGGGGCTCTCGACGGCTACACCTTC. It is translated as CASSQGQGALDGYTF.

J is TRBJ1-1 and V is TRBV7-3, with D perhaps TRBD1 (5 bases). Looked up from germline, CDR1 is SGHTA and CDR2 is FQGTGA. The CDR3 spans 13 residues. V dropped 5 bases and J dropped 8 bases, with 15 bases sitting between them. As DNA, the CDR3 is TGTGCCAGCAGCCTATCCCCGGCAGGGGAAGCTTTCTTT. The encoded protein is CASSLSPAGEAFF. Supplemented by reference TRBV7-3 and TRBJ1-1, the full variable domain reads GAGVSQTPSNKVTEKGKYVELRCDPISGHTALYWYRQSLGQGPEFLIYFQGTGAADDSGLPNDRFFAVRPEGSVSTLKIQRTERGDSAVYLCASSLSPAGEAFFGQGTRLTVV.

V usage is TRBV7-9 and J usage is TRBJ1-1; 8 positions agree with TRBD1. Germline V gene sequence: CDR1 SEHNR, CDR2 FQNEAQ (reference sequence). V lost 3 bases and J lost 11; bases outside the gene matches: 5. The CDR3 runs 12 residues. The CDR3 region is CASSFGTGRAFF. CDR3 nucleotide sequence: TGTGCCAGCAGCTTCGGGACAGGAAGGGCTTTCTTT.

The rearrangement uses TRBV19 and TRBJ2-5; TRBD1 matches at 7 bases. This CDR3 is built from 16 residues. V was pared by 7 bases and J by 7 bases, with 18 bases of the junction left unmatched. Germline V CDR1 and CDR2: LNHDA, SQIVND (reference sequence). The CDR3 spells CASTSIGRDRDGTQYF. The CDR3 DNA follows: TGTGCCAGTACCAGTATAGGGCGAGACAGGGACGGGACCCAGTACTTC.

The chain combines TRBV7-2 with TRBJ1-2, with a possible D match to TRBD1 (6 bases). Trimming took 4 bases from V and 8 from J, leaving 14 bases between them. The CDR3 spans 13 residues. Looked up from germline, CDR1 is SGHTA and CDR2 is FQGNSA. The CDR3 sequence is CASSSQGRGGYTF. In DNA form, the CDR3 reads TGTGCCAGCAGCTCACAGGGACGCGGAGGCTACACCTTC.

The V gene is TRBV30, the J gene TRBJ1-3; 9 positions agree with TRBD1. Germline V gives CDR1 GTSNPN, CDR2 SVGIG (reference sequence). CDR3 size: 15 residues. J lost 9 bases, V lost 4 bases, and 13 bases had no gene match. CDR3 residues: CAWIFLDRGDRTIYF. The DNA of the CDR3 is TGTGCCTGGATTTTCCTGGACAGGGGAGATCGCACCATATATTTT.

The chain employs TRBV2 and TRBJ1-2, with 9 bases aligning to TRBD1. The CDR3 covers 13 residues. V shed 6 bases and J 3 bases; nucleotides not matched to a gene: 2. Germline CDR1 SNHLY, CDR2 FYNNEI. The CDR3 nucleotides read TGTGCCAGCAGCGGACAGGGGCACTATGGCTACACCTTC. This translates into CASSGQGHYGYTF.

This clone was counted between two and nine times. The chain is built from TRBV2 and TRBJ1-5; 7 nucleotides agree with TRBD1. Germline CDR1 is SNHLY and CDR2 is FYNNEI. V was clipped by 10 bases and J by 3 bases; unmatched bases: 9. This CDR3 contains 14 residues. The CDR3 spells CATKGGTDNQPQHF. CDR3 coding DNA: TGTGCCACCAAAGGTGGGACAGACAATCAGCCCCAGCATTTT.

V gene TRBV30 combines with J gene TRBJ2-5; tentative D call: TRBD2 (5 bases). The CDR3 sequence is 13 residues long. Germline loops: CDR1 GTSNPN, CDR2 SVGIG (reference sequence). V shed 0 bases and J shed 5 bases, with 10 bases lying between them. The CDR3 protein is CAWSVLGQETQYF. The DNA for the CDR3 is TGTGCCTGGAGTGTACTAGGTCAGGAGACCCAGTACTTC.

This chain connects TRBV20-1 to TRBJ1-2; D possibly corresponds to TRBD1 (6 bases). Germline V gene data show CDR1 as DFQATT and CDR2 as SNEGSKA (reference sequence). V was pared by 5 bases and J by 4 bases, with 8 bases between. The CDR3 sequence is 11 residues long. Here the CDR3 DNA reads TGCAGTGCTTGGGGGCCCTATGGCTACACCTTC. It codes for CSAWGPYGYTF.

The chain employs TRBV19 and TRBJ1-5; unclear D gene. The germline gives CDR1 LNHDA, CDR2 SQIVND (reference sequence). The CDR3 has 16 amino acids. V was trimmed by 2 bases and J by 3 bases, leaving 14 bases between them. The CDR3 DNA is TGTGCCAGTAGTATAACGGGAGGCGCCTTCAATCAGCCCCAGCATTTT. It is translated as CASSITGGAFNQPQHF.

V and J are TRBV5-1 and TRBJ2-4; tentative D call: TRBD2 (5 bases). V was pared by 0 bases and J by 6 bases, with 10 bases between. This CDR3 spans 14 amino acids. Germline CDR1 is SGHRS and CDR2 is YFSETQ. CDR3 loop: CASSLEAGLNIQYF. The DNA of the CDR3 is TGCGCCAGCAGCTTGGAGGCGGGTTTAAACATTCAGTACTTC.

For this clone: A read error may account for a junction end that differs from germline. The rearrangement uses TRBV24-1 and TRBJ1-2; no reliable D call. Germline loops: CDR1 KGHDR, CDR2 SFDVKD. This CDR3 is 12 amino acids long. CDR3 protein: CATSDSRYDYTF. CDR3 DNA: TGTGCCACCAGTGATTCGAGATATGACTACACCTTC.

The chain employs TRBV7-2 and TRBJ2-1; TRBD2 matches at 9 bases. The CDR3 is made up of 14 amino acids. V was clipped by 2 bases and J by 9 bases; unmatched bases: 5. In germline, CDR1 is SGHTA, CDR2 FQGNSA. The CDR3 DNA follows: TGTGCCAGCAGCTTACTAGCGGGAAAAGCTGAGCAGTTCTTC. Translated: CASSLLAGKAEQFF. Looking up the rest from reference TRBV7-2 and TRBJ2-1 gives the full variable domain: GAGVSQSPSNKVTEKGKDVELRCDPISGHTALYWYRQSLGQGLEFLIYFQGNSAPDKSGLPSDRFSAERTGGSVSTLTIQRTQQEDSAVYLCASSLLAGKAEQFFGPGTRLTVL.

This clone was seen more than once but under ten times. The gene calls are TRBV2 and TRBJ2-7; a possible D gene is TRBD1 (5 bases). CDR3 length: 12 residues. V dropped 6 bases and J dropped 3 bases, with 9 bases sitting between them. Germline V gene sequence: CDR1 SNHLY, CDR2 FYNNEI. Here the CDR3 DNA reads TGTGCCAGCAGAGGACACCTCTACGAGCAGTACTTC. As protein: CASRGHLYEQYF.

The DNA for the CDR3 is TGTGCCAGCAGCCAAGGGCCCGAGCAGTACTTC. It translates to CASSQGPEQYF. V is TRBV3-1 (or the pseudogene TRBV3-2) and J is TRBJ2-7; D not resolved. The V gene's germline CDR1 is LGHDT and CDR2 YNNKEL (reference sequence). CDR3 size: 11 residues. V lost 1 base and J lost 6, with 4 bases in between.

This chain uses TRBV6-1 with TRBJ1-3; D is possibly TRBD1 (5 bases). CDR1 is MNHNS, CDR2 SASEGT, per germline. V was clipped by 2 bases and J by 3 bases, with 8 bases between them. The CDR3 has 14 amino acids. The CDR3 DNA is TGTGCCAGCAGTGAACAGGGTTATGGAAACACCATATATTTT. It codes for CASSEQGYGNTIYF.

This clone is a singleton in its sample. The CDR3 here is CASATDLSYEQYF. The CDR3 DNA follows: TGTGCCAGCGCGACAGACCTATCCTACGAGCAGTACTTC. The chain uses TRBV6-5 and TRBJ2-7; tentative D call: TRBD1 (5 bases). Trimming removed 8 bases from V and 1 base from J, with 12 bases in between. Looked up from germline, CDR1 is MNHEY and CDR2 is SVGAGI. The CDR3 contains 13 residues.